This T cell receptor (beta chain) was captured in a study of blood T cell repertoires in COVID-19. TCRdb's copy holds only in-frame clones and misses some; the assay was immunoSEQ multiplex PCR. Among about 520,000 clones listed, roughly 88% were seen once. CDR1 is MDHEN, CDR2 SYDVKM, per germline. The length of the CDR3 is 15 residues. V was pared by 5 bases and J by 2 bases, with 7 bases of the junction left unmatched. The chain uses TRBV28 and TRBJ2-7; 9 bases align to TRBD1. The source material was peripheral blood. The source is a human donor in a cohort sampled during active COVID-19. CDR3 nucleotide sequence: TGTGCCAGCAGTCCCACGACAGGGGGGGCCTACGAGCAGTACTTC. This codes for CASSPTTGGAYEQYF.